This T cell receptor beta chain was captured in a study of blood T cell repertoires in COVID-19. Trimming took 5 bases from V and 9 from J; bases not matched to a gene: 10. The CDR3 has 14 residues. Germline V gene sequence: CDR1 MNHEY, CDR2 SVGEGT. Measured with immunoSEQ multiplex PCR; TCRdb has only the in-frame clones, and not every one. The profile shows about 60,000 clones, 65% to 80% of them singletons. Sequenced: peripheral blood. This chain connects TRBV6-2 or TRBV6-3 to TRBJ2-1; 7 bases line up with TRBD2. The sequence was obtained from a human donor in a cohort sampled during active COVID-19. CDR3 sequence: CASSIVRSGAEQFF. CDR3 DNA: TGTGCCAGCAGTATCGTCAGGAGCGGGGCTGAGCAGTTCTTC.